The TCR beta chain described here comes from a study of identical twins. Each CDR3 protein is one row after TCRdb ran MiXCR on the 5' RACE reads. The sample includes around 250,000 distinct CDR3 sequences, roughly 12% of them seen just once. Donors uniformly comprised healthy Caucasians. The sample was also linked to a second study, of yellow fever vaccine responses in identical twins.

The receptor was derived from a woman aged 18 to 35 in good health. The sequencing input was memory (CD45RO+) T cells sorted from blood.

This chain's CDR3 is CASMGTSVNNEQFF. CDR3 coding DNA: TGTGCCAGCATGGGGACTAGCGTGAACAATGAGCAGTTCTTC. The chain uses TRBV6-1 and TRBJ2-1; 10 bases map to TRBD2. CDR1 and CDR2 from the germline V gene are MNHNS and SASEGT. Trimming removed 7 bases from V and 5 bases from J; junction bases left unmatched: 5. This CDR3 is built from 14 residues.